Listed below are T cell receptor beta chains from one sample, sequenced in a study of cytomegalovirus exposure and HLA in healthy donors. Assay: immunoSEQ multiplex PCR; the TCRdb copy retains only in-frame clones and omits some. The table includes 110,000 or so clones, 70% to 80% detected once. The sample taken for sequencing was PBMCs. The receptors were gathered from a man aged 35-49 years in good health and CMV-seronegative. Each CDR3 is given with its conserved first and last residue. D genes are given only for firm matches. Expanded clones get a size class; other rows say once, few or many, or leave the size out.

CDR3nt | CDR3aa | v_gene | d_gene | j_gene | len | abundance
TGTGCCAGCAGCTTGGGGCTGGACACCGGGGAGCTGTTTTTT | CASSLGLDTGELFF | TRBV5-6 | . | TRBJ2-2 | 14 | .
TGTGCCAGCAGCTTGGGGACAGGGGGTGCGAACACCGGGGAGCTGTTTTTT | CASSLGTGGANTGELFF | TRBV5-5 | TRBD1 | TRBJ2-2 | 17 | .
TGCAGCGTTGAAGCGCCCGCGGCTAGCGGGAGACACGAGCAGTACTTC | CSVEAPAASGRHEQYF | TRBV29-1 | TRBD2 | TRBJ2-7 | 16 | .
TGTGCCAGCTCCGACAGACAGACCTCTGGAAACACCATATATTTT | CASSDRQTSGNTIYF | TRBV6-1 | . | TRBJ1-3 | 15 | .
TGTGCCAGCAGCCCTGGGACAGGGGAACGGCCCCAGCATTTT | CASSPGTGERPQHF | TRBV5-6 | TRBD1 | TRBJ1-5 | 14 | medium-sized
TGTGCCAGCAGCTTCCAGACAGTAGCCAAAAACATTCAGTACTTC | CASSFQTVAKNIQYF | TRBV7-9 | . | TRBJ2-4 | 15 | .
TGTGCCAGCAGCAAAACTAGCGGGAGATACAATGAGCAGTTCTTC | CASSKTSGRYNEQFF | TRBV9 | TRBD2 | TRBJ2-1 | 15 | .
TGTGCCAGATGCCCCCCTGGGAGGCTCTTAGGGAATTCACCCCTCCACTTT | CARCPPGRLLGNSPLHF | TRBV7-9 | . | TRBJ1-6 | 17 | .
TGTGCCAGCAGCCAAGAAGGCGGGACTACCTACAATGAGCAGTTCTTC | CASSQEGGTTYNEQFF | TRBV4-2 | TRBD2 | TRBJ2-1 | 16 | .
TGTGCCAGCAGCTTAGTTCAGGGTAATGGTCAGCCCCAGCATTTT | CASSLVQGNGQPQHF | TRBV11-2 | . | TRBJ1-5 | 15 | few
TGTGCCAGCAGCTGTTCGGGACAGAGAGTACAGCCCCAGCATTTT | CASSCSGQRVQPQHF | TRBV7-9 | TRBD1 | TRBJ1-5 | 15 | .
TGTGCCAGCAGCCCCCTTATCGGGGGTGAAAAACTGTTTTTT | CASSPLIGGEKLFF | TRBV7-6 | . | TRBJ1-4 | 14 | .
TGTGCCAGCAGCTTAGCGGGGGCAGGAAACACCATATATTTT | CASSLAGAGNTIYF | TRBV7-6 | . | TRBJ1-3 | 14 | .
TGTGCCAGCAGTCCGCCTACGGATACGCAGTATTTT | CASSPPTDTQYF | TRBV6-1 | . | TRBJ2-3 | 12 | once
TGTGCCAGCAGCTTCGGCGGCCCCCCCGGGAATGAGCAGTTCTTC | CASSFGGPPGNEQFF | TRBV7-8 | . | TRBJ2-1 | 15 | .
TGTGCCAGCAGTTACACCGGGACTCCCACAGATACGCAGTATTTT | CASSYTGTPTDTQYF | TRBV6-5 | . | TRBJ2-3 | 15 | .
TGTGCCACCCCCTTCCTGGACAGGGGGAATTTGTGGGCCTACGAGCAGTACTTC | CATPFLDRGNLWAYEQYF | TRBV19 | TRBD1 | TRBJ2-7 | 18 | .
TGTGCCAGCAGCCTTCTACTAGCGGGGCCCGGGGAGACCCAGTACTTC | CASSLLLAGPGETQYF | TRBV27 | TRBD2 | TRBJ2-5 | 16 | .
TGTGCCAGCAGCCAAGATTGGGGCAAAGCGGGGTCCACAGATACGCAGTATTTT | CASSQDWGKAGSTDTQYF | TRBV4-2 | TRBD2 | TRBJ2-3 | 18 | once
TGTGCCACAGGGGGTTTGAACACTGAAGCTTTCTTT | CATGGLNTEAFF | TRBV27 | TRBD1 | TRBJ1-1 | 12 | .
TGTGCCAGCAGCCCTCGGGACTGGCCGGGCGAGCAGTACTTC | CASSPRDWPGEQYF | TRBV11-3 | . | TRBJ2-7 | 14 | .
TGTGCCAGCAGCTCCTTCACAGCCCAGGACGAGCAGTACTTC | CASSSFTAQDEQYF | TRBV11-2 | . | TRBJ2-7 | 14 | once
TGTGCCAGCAGTTACTCCGACAGGGGGCTTGAGCAGTACTTC | CASSYSDRGLEQYF | TRBV6-5 | TRBD1 | TRBJ2-7 | 14 | once
TGTGCCAGCAGGGGCGGGGCGGGGGTCACAGATACGCAGTATTTT | CASRGGAGVTDTQYF | TRBV7-9 | TRBD2 | TRBJ2-3 | 15 | .
TGTGCCAGCATGCGTGGAACTAATGAAAAACTGTTTTTT | CASMRGTNEKLFF | TRBV27 | . | TRBJ1-4 | 13 | .